The 17 T cell receptor beta chains below come from one sample, sequenced in a study of blood T cell repertoires in COVID-19. The method was immunoSEQ multiplex PCR; TCRdb's version includes in-frame clones alone and lacks a portion of them. Of about 240,000 clones listed, 80% to 90% are singletons. What was sequenced was peripheral blood. These receptors originate from a woman aged 70-85 years with acute or convalescent COVID-19.

The chain employs TRBV7-9 and TRBJ2-3, with D hard to call. CDR3 size: 14 residues. V lost 5 bases and J lost 2, with 11 bases in between. Germline CDR1 SEHNR, CDR2 FQNEAQ (reference sequence). CDR3 DNA: TGTGCCAGCAGCCCTATAGCCTACACAGATACGCAGTATTTT. It is translated as CASSPIAYTDTQYF.

The J gene is TRBJ2-3, the V gene TRBV30, with 7 bases fitting TRBD1. Germline V lookup: CDR1 GTSNPN, CDR2 SVGIG (reference sequence). Unmatched junction bases numbered 15, after V lost 2 bases and J lost 4 bases. The CDR3 sequence is 17 residues long. CDR3 in amino acids: CAWSSRTGTRIADTQYF. DNA of the CDR3: TGTGCCTGGAGTTCTCGGACAGGCACTCGTATAGCAGATACGCAGTATTTT.

In DNA, the CDR3 is TGCGCCAGCAGCCTACAGGGTCTAGGAGAGACCCAGTACTTC. Residues: CASSLQGLGETQYF. The chain has TRBV4-1 and TRBJ2-5, with D perhaps TRBD1 (6 bases). This CDR3 is 14 amino acids long. The ends were cut back, 4 bases at V and 4 bases at J, with 13 bases in the middle. The germline V gene encodes CDR1 MGHRA and CDR2 YSYEKL.

This chain joins TRBV30 and TRBJ1-4; D gene uncertain. Trimming left V 3 bases short and J 4 bases short, with 9 bases between. The CDR3 totals 13 residues. The germline V gene encodes CDR1 GTSNPN and CDR2 SVGIG (reference sequence). CDR3 nucleotide sequence: TGTGCCTGGAGCCGGTCCATTAATGAAAAACTGTTTTTT. It codes for CAWSRSINEKLFF.

The chain joins TRBV5-1 to TRBJ2-2; the D gene is possibly TRBD2 (5 bases). The CDR3 runs 17 residues. From germline, CDR1 is SGHRS and CDR2 YFSETQ. Trimming took 4 bases from V and 2 from J, leaving 18 bases between them. CDR3 residues: CASSPQWVRANTGELFF. CDR3 DNA sequence: TGCGCCAGCAGCCCTCAGTGGGTGAGGGCTAACACCGGGGAGCTGTTTTTT.

The chain links TRBV7-2 to TRBJ1-3; a weak D match, TRBD1 (5 bases). This CDR3 contains 15 residues. Germline V lookup: CDR1 SGHTA, CDR2 FQGNSA. The ends were cut back, 1 base at V and 1 base at J, with 8 bases in the middle. This CDR3 reads CASSLVQGSGNTIYF. In DNA, the CDR3 is TGTGCCAGCAGCTTAGTTCAGGGTTCTGGAAACACCATATATTTT.

The chain joins TRBV6-6 to TRBJ2-1; 8 bases are shared with TRBD1. CDR1 is MNHNY and CDR2 is SVGAGI in the germline V gene (reference sequence). CDR3 length equals 14 residues. V shed 6 bases, J shed 2 bases, and the junction held 3 bases outside the gene matches. This chain's CDR3 is CASSYRGTYNEQFF. Here the CDR3 DNA reads TGTGCCAGCAGCTACAGGGGGACCTACAATGAGCAGTTCTTC.

This clone was counted only a few times. V and J are TRBV28 and TRBJ1-2; perhaps TRBD1 as D (6 bases). Trimming removed 3 bases at V and 6 bases at J, with 14 bases between. This CDR3 spans 14 amino acids. Germline values: CDR1 MDHEN, CDR2 SYDVKM. The chain's CDR3 is CASSFHRGANGYTF. CDR3 nucleotides: TGTGCCAGCAGTTTCCATCGGGGGGCCAATGGCTACACCTTC.

The chain recombines TRBV5-1 with TRBJ1-1, with 9 nucleotides matching TRBD1. The V gene's germline CDR1 is SGHRS and CDR2 YFSETQ. This CDR3 comprises 16 residues. Germline trimming cut 4 bases from V and 1 base from J; bases unmatched to any gene: 8. The CDR3 sequence: CASSLGTGRQNTEAFF. The CDR3 nucleotides are TGCGCCAGCAGCCTAGGGACAGGGAGACAGAACACTGAAGCTTTCTTT. The full variable domain, completed using reference TRBV5-1 and TRBJ1-1, is KAGVTQTPRYLIKTRGQQVTLSCSPISGHRSVSWYQQTPGQGLQFLFEYFSETQRNKGNFPGRFSGRQFSNSRSEMNVSTLELGDSALYLCASSLGTGRQNTEAFFGQGTRLTVV.

The gene calls are TRBV7-2 and TRBJ1-2; D gene unclear. The germline CDR1 and CDR2 sequences are SGHTA and FQGNSA. The V gene lost 0 bases and the J gene lost 5 bases, with 7 bases spanning the gap. This CDR3 spans 13 amino acids. The CDR3 sequence is CASSLAIEYGYTF. The DNA for the CDR3 is TGTGCCAGCAGCTTAGCGATAGAATATGGCTACACCTTC.

The chain is built from TRBV19 and TRBJ1-1; TRBD1 aligns across 7 bases. The CDR3 is 14 residues long. V lost 5 bases to trimming and J lost 2 bases; unmatched junction nucleotides: 5. From germline, CDR1 is LNHDA and CDR2 SQIVND (reference sequence). The CDR3 DNA follows: TGTGCCAGTAGTGAAAGGGGGCTAAACACTGAAGCTTTCTTT. Protein: CASSERGLNTEAFF.

V gene TRBV27 combines with J gene TRBJ2-2; a possible D gene is TRBD1 (6 bases). The CDR3 has 14 residues. The germline V and J ends were trimmed by 3 bases and 3 bases, with 8 bases remaining between them. The germline V gene encodes CDR1 MNHEY and CDR2 SMNVEV (reference sequence). CDR3 sequence reads: CASSLAGDTGELFF. As DNA, the CDR3 is TGTGCCAGCAGTTTGGCAGGGGACACCGGGGAGCTGTTTTTT.

This chain links TRBV3-1 (or the pseudogene TRBV3-2) with TRBJ1-1; D is unclear. Germline CDR1 and CDR2: LGHDT and YNNKEL (reference sequence). The CDR3 extends over 14 amino acids. Trimming stripped 2 bases from V and 11 bases from J, with 18 bases between. CDR3 nucleotides: TGTGCCAGCAGCCAATTGGTTGGCAGATCTGCCGCTTTCTTT. Translation gives CASSQLVGRSAAFF.

The chain couples TRBV12-2 to TRBJ1-4; the table names TRBD1, a call not compared with the DNA. TRBV12-2 is termed a pseudogene. This CDR3 comprises 13 residues. The CDR3, as DNA: TGTGCAAGACCGGGACAAACTAATGAAAAACTGTTTTTT. This gives the protein CARPGQTNEKLFF.

This chain joins TRBV4-1 and TRBJ2-3; 8 bases fit TRBD2. Germline V gene lookup returns CDR1 MGHRA and CDR2 YSYEKL. This CDR3 contains 16 residues. The J segment lost 0 bases and the V segment lost 3 bases, leaving 5 bases of the junction unmatched. In DNA, the CDR3 is TGCGCCAGCAGCCAGGTGAGCGGGAGTAGCACAGATACGCAGTATTTT. As protein: CASSQVSGSSTDTQYF.

V gene TRBV29-1 combines with J gene TRBJ1-5; D is unclear. V lost 4 bases and J lost 3, with 10 bases in between. CDR3 length: 13 residues. Germline V lookup: CDR1 SQVTM, CDR2 ANQGSEA. This chain's CDR3 is CSVAYSPNQPQHF. CDR3 DNA: TGCAGCGTTGCCTACAGTCCCAATCAGCCCCAGCATTTT. Supplemented by reference TRBV29-1 and TRBJ1-5, the full variable domain reads SAVISQKPSRDICQRGTSLTIQCQVDSQVTMMFWYRQQPGQSLTLIATANQGSEATYESGFVIDKFPISRPNLTFSTLTVSNMSPEDSSIYLCSVAYSPNQPQHFGDGTRLSIL.

This clone came up a few times. Here the CDR3 reads CASSLVQGNNYGYTF. CDR3 nucleotides: TGTGCCAGCAGCTTAGTTCAGGGGAATAACTATGGCTACACCTTC. The rearrangement joins TRBV7-8 to TRBJ1-2; D may be TRBD1 (6 bases). The germline gives CDR1 SGHVS, CDR2 FQNEAQ. V was shortened by 1 base and J by 1 base, with 10 bases between the two germline ends. The CDR3 totals 15 residues.